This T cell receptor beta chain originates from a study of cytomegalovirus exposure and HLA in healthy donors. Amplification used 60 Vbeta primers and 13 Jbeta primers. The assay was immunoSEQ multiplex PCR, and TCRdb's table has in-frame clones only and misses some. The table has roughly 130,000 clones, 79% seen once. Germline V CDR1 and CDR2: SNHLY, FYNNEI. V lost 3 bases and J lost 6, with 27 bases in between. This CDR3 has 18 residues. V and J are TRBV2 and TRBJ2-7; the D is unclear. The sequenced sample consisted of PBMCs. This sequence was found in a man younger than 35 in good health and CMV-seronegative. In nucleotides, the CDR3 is TGTGCCAGCAGTGATTTAACAGCCTCTCTACGCCCGATGACCGAGCAGTACTTC. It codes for CASSDLTASLRPMTEQYF.